Below are 18 T cell receptor beta chains sequenced from a single sample in a study of cytomegalovirus exposure and HLA in healthy donors. The PCR employed 60 Vbeta primers together with 13 Jbeta primers. Repertoires were generated with immunoSEQ multiplex PCR, while TCRdb's copy carries only in-frame clones and drops some. This table holds roughly 120,000 clones, 82% found once. The source material was PBMCs. The receptors derive from a young woman in good health and CMV-seronegative.

The CDR3 nucleotides read TGCAGCGTTGCGGGACAGGGGGCAATCTATGGCTACACCTTC. It codes for CSVAGQGAIYGYTF. The chain links TRBV29-1 to TRBJ1-2; 12 nucleotides align to TRBD1. This CDR3 is built from 14 residues. V gave up 4 bases and J gave up 4 bases; unmatched junction bases: 4. CDR1 is SQVTM, CDR2 ANQGSEA, per germline.

The genes are TRBV19 and TRBJ1-2, with a tentative D call TRBD1 (6 bases). The CDR3 covers 16 residues. V was shortened by 7 bases and J by 4 bases, with 22 bases between the two germline ends. Germline assignment: CDR1 LNHDA and CDR2 SQIVND (reference sequence). The CDR3 here is CASTPGQGRSSYGYTF. CDR3 coding DNA: TGTGCCAGTACCCCGGGGCAGGGGCGATCCTCCTATGGCTACACCTTC.

This clone is labeled as medium-sized. Other DNA sequences from this sample encode an identical CDR3 as well. The V gene is TRBV5-6, the J gene TRBJ1-1; possible D gene TRBD1, 5 bases. Trimming removed 4 bases from V and 5 bases from J, with 15 bases in between. In germline, CDR1 is SGHDT, CDR2 YYEEEE. CDR3 length: 14 residues. The DNA for the CDR3 is TGTGCCAGCAGCCCCACGCTTAGGGGAACTGAAGCTTTCTTT. It yields the protein CASSPTLRGTEAFF.

This chain uses TRBV27 with TRBJ1-1; 12 nucleotides agree with TRBD1. Germline V gene data show CDR1 as MNHEY and CDR2 as SMNVEV (reference sequence). The CDR3 loop spans 14 amino acids. Germline trimming cut 5 bases from V and 11 bases from J; bases unmatched to any gene: 9. This CDR3 reads CASSIRDRGQAAFF. As DNA, the CDR3 is TGTGCCAGCAGTATCCGGGACAGGGGGCAGGCGGCTTTCTTT.

The chain employs TRBV7-2 and TRBJ1-2; weak D call: TRBD1 (5 bases). The CDR3 length is 17 residues. The germline CDR1 and CDR2 sequences are SGHTA and FQGNSA. The V end was cut by 5 bases, the J end by 2 bases, with 21 bases between. The DNA of the CDR3 is TGTGCCAGCAGCCCAAAGGGGCCGCAACGATCAAACTATGGCTACACCTTC. It specifies CASSPKGPQRSNYGYTF.

The rearrangement uses TRBV30 and TRBJ2-5; a weak D match, TRBD1 (5 bases). The CDR3 length is 13 residues. Trimming took 2 bases from V and 5 from J, leaving 12 bases between them. From germline, CDR1 is GTSNPN and CDR2 SVGIG (reference sequence). The CDR3, as DNA: TGTGCCTGGAGTTTCGCACCAGGGGAGACCCAGTACTTC. Translating gives CAWSFAPGETQYF.

The rearrangement links TRBV2 to TRBJ2-5; D gene ambiguous. Trimming pared 2 bases from V and 3 bases from J, leaving 7 bases between. The CDR3 is 13 residues long. From germline, CDR1 is SNHLY and CDR2 FYNNEI. CDR3 nucleotide sequence: TGTGCCAGCAGTGAACTACAGAAAGAGACCCAGTACTTC. Translation gives CASSELQKETQYF.

This clone was recorded once. The chain combines TRBV5-1 with TRBJ2-2; TRBD1 might be the D (6 bases). The CDR3 is 14 residues long. Looked up from germline, CDR1 is SGHRS and CDR2 is YFSETQ. The ends were cut back, 3 bases at V and 4 bases at J, with 10 bases in the middle. CDR3 residues: CASSSRGFTGELFF. The CDR3 DNA is TGCGCCAGCAGCTCGAGGGGGTTCACCGGGGAGCTGTTTTTT.

This clone is a singleton in its sample. This sequence joins TRBV6-6 and TRBJ1-1; tentatively, D is TRBD1 (5 bases). CDR1 is MNHNY and CDR2 is SVGAGI in the germline V gene (reference sequence). This CDR3 contains 15 residues. The ends were cut back, 0 bases at V and 11 bases at J, with 19 bases in the middle. Written as DNA, the CDR3 is TGTGCCAGCAGTTACTCGATGAGCCAGGGTTCATCGGCTTTCTTT. Protein product: CASSYSMSQGSSAFF.

This clone was observed a handful of times. The chain combines TRBV21-1 with TRBJ2-1; the tabulated D call, TRBD2, remains unverified against the DNA. TRBV21-1 is termed a pseudogene. This CDR3 is 14 amino acids long. The CDR3 protein is CASKELAGADEQFF. The DNA for the CDR3 is TGTGCCAGCAAGGAACTAGCGGGAGCGGATGAGCAGTTCTTC.

This sequence joins TRBV21-1 and TRBJ1-4; the DNA was not used to check the table's D call, TRBD1. TRBV21-1 is deemed a pseudogene. The CDR3 is 16 amino acids. The CDR3 coding sequence is TGTGCCAGCAGCAACGCCCTGACAGGGGGTAATGAAAAACTGTTTTTT. Residues: CASSNALTGGNEKLFF.

The chain carries TRBV5-1 and TRBJ1-2; 9 positions match TRBD1. V was clipped by 4 bases and J by 1 base; unmatched bases: 5. The germline CDR1 and CDR2 sequences are SGHRS and YFSETQ. The CDR3 contains 15 residues. The CDR3 sequence is CASSRRTGDNYGYTF. The DNA for the CDR3 is TGCGCCAGCAGCCGTCGGACAGGGGATAACTATGGCTACACCTTC.

The V gene is TRBV5-5, the J gene TRBJ1-1; D call uncertain. Germline V CDR1 and CDR2: SGHKS, YYEKEE (reference sequence). CDR3 length: 15 residues. Trimming shortened V by 2 bases and J by 6 bases, and 17 bases separated the two germline ends. The CDR3 loop reads CASSFQTVPDAEAFF. In DNA, the CDR3 is TGTGCCAGCAGCTTTCAAACAGTCCCTGACGCTGAAGCTTTCTTT.

Here the CDR3 DNA reads TGTGCCAGCAGCTTAGTTGGGGGACAGGGGTATTCACCCCTCCACTTT. Its translation is CASSLVGGQGYSPLHF. The V gene is TRBV7-8, the J gene TRBJ1-6; 10 bases align to TRBD1. V lost 1 base, J lost 8 bases, and 5 bases stayed unmatched. The CDR3 consists of 16 residues. Looked up from germline, CDR1 is SGHVS and CDR2 is FQNEAQ.

The chain employs TRBV5-1 and TRBJ1-2; D remains ambiguous. The CDR3 runs to 16 residues. V was pared by 0 bases and J by 4 bases, with 16 bases between. Germline assignment: CDR1 SGHRS and CDR2 YFSETQ. The CDR3, as DNA: TGCGCCAGCAGCTTGGGGGAGGCGGTGGTTTTCTATGGCTACACCTTC. It yields the protein CASSLGEAVVFYGYTF. Looking up the rest from reference TRBV5-1 and TRBJ1-2 gives the full variable domain: KAGVTQTPRYLIKTRGQQVTLSCSPISGHRSVSWYQQTPGQGLQFLFEYFSETQRNKGNFPGRFSGRQFSNSRSEMNVSTLELGDSALYLCASSLGEAVVFYGYTFGSGTRLTVV.

The chain couples TRBV10-3 to TRBJ2-1; 10 nucleotides agree with TRBD2. Trimming removed 6 bases from V and 0 bases from J; junction bases left unmatched: 11. CDR1 is ENHRY and CDR2 is SYGVKD in the germline V gene. This CDR3 has 18 amino acids. In DNA form, the CDR3 reads TGTGCCATCAGAAGCCTAGCGGGGGACCCGAGCTCCTACAATGAGCAGTTCTTC. It specifies CAIRSLAGDPSSYNEQFF.

The rearrangement uses TRBV13 and TRBJ2-7; D is unclear. The V gene's germline CDR1 is PRHDT and CDR2 FYEKMQ (reference sequence). The CDR3 spans 15 residues. Trimming took 8 bases from V and 0 from J, leaving 17 bases between them. The DNA for the CDR3 is TGTGCCAGCCACGCCACTGGCGGTCCCTCCTACGAGCAGTACTTC. It translates to CASHATGGPSYEQYF.

This clone was seen a single time. This chain uses TRBV9 with TRBJ2-2; perhaps TRBD1 as D (6 bases). The germline gives CDR1 SGDLS, CDR2 YYNGEE. The CDR3 is 15 residues long. V was pared by 0 bases and J by 5 bases, with 11 bases between. The CDR3 DNA sequence: TGTGCCAGCAGCGTAGCTGCAGGGGAGACCGGGGAGCTGTTTTTT. Protein: CASSVAAGETGELFF.